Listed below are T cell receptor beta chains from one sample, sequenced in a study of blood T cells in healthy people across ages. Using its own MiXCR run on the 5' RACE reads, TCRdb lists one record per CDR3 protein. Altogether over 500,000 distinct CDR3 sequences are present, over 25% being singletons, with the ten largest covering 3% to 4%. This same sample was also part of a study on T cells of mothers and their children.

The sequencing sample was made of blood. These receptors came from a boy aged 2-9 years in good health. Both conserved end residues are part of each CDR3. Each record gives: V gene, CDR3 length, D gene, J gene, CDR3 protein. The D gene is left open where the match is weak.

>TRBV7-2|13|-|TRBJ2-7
CASSLGFQREQYF
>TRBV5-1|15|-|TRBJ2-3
CASSLYTESTDTQSF
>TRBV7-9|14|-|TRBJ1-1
CASSLLKRNTEAFF
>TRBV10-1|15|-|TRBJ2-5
CASSAAGQGGETQYF
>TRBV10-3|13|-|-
CAISRTESYEQYF
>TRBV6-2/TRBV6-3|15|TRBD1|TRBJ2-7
CASSPNRDRNYEQYF
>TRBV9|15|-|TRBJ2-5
CASSVGGGRDETQYF
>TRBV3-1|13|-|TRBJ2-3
CASSHISTDTQYF
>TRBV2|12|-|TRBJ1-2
CASSERTYGYTF
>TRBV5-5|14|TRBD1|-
CASSLRDSFYEQYF
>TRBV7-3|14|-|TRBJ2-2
CASSRDSYTGELFF
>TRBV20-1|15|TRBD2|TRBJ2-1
CSARVPSGGANEQFF
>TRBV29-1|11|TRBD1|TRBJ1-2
CSGGTVGGYTF
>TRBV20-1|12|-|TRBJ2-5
CSASHGKETQYF
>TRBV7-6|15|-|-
CASSFEEGPTYEQYF
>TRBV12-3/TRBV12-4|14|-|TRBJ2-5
CASSFWDGQETQYF
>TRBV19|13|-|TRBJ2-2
CAGSIEHFGELFF
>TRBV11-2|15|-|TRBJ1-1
CASSLRAGGNTEAFF
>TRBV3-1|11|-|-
CASTGVSEQFF
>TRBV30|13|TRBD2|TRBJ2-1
CAGQAGVVNEQFF